This entry concerns a single TCR beta chain. What it binds is not known. The data derive from a study of cytomegalovirus exposure and HLA in healthy donors. Study conclusions and caveats: Many donors carried some public TCRs, although rarity characterized most TCR sequences.

Profiled with immunoSEQ multiplex PCR; TCRdb holds only in-frame clones, not every one. The data contain around 70,000 clones, 91% of them seen just once; the ten biggest clones take up roughly 3.1%. The germline V gene encodes CDR1 MNHEY and CDR2 SMNVEV (reference sequence). The CDR3 loop spans 18 amino acids. V trimming: 2 bases; J trimming: 1 base; junction bases outside the gene matches: 10. Sequences were obtained from PBMCs. This clonotype was obtained from a young man in good health and CMV-seronegative. This chain connects TRBV27 to TRBJ2-7, with 11 bases that match TRBD2. The DNA of the CDR3 is TGTGCCAGCAGTTTAACTAGCGGGAGAGGTCTCGGATCCTACGAGCAGTACTTC. Its protein product is CASSLTSGRGLGSYEQYF.